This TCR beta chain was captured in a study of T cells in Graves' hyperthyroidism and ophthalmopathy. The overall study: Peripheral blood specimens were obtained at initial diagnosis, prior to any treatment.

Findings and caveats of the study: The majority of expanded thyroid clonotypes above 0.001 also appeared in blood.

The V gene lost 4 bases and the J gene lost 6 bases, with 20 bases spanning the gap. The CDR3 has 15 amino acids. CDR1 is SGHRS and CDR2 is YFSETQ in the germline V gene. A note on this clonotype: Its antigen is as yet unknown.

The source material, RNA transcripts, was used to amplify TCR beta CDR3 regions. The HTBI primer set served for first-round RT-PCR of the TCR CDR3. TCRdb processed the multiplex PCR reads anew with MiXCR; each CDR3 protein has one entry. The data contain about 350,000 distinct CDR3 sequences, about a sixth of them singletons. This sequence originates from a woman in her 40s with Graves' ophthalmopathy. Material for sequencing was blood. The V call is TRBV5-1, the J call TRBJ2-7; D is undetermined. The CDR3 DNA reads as TGCGCCAGCAGCCGTGTTGGTGGGGTGAGTATCGAGCAGTACTTC. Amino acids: CASSRVGGVSIEQYF.